A selection of T cell receptor beta chains follows, all from one sample in a study of PD-1 blockade in mismatch repair-deficient tumors. Data came from immunoSEQ multiplex PCR; TCRdb stores just in-frame clones and leaves some out. Here the sample spans under 15,000 clones, around 84% being singletons. The source was PBMCs, collected approximately 15 weeks after starting pembrolizumab. The receptors were gathered from an adult with mismatch repair-deficient cancer. CDR3s include the opening cysteine and the closing phenylalanine or tryptophan. Only some rows state a clone size, as once, few, many or a class for expanded clones.

CDR3 protein	J gene	V gene	clone size
CASSSYHQPQHF	TRBJ1-5	TRBV28	-
CASSLGGANNQPQHF	TRBJ1-5	TRBV28	-
CASSLGAGVYNSPLHF	TRBJ1-6	TRBV7-2	-
CASSPTAGGYNEQFF	TRBJ2-1	TRBV7-3	-
CASSLWSGANGGTEAFF	TRBJ1-1	TRBV11-2	-
CASSPPPDGGKLFF	TRBJ1-4	TRBV18	-
CASSVDLGAAEKLFF	TRBJ1-4	TRBV9	-
CASSLGLAGPSGTQYF	TRBJ2-5	TRBV13	-
CASSSPFMPRDSSNYGYTF	TRBJ1-2	TRBV28	-
CASSLSSSGSETQYF	TRBJ2-5	TRBV5-5	-
CASSITWGDSYEQYF	TRBJ2-7	TRBV19	-
CASSLGFTGASNEQFF	TRBJ2-1	TRBV11-3	-
CASSFLPNYGYTF	TRBJ1-2	TRBV5-6	-
CASSYRYGYTF	TRBJ1-2	TRBV4-1	-
CASSPTGWSYGYTF	TRBJ1-2	TRBV5-6	once
CACRDRGPEQYF	TRBJ2-7	TRBV2	few
CASSRVQGIDEQYF	TRBJ2-7	TRBV11-2	few
CASSYSGTGTWKLFF	TRBJ1-4	TRBV6-5	-
CASSLLMTGRGTDTQYF	TRBJ2-3	TRBV28	-
CASSLAGDRDSPLHF	TRBJ1-6	TRBV11-3	-
CASRDSQETQYF	TRBJ2-5	TRBV28	-
CASSIAGTSGTPYEQYF	TRBJ2-7	TRBV27	-
CASSPSTGAGKLFF	TRBJ1-4	TRBV5-1	once
CASRLRGSYEQYF	TRBJ2-7	TRBV28	-
CASSTPGAQYF	TRBJ2-5	TRBV28	once
CASNRQGANNEQFF	TRBJ2-1	TRBV9	-
CASSEAPGGGYEQYF	TRBJ2-7	TRBV2	-
CASSPHRTENTEAFF	TRBJ1-1	TRBV28	-
CASSVTRTSGSNSYNEQFF	TRBJ2-1	TRBV28	-
CASSSDFDRAHIQYF	TRBJ2-4	TRBV5-4	-
CASRTLSPPNEQFF	TRBJ2-1	TRBV28	-
CSVEAASGATDTQYF	TRBJ2-3	TRBV29-1	-
CASSDLTSGIGNEQFF	TRBJ2-1	TRBV25-1	-
CASARDYSPRNEQFF	TRBJ2-1	TRBV5-4	-
CASSTRTSGVHNEQFF	TRBJ2-1	TRBV5-1	-
CASRDGTYEQYF	TRBJ2-7	TRBV27	few
CASSSANTGELFF	TRBJ2-2	TRBV7-3	-
CSVEGLRQGAGTDTQYF	TRBJ2-3	TRBV29-1	-
CASSSAHRGDNSPLHF	TRBJ1-6	TRBV7-9	-
CASSLDWDRETGELFF	TRBJ2-2	TRBV27	-
CASITTGDTEAFF	TRBJ1-1	TRBV28	-
CASSSPGGYEQYF	TRBJ2-7	TRBV19	-
CASSYSGVLAEDTQYF	TRBJ2-3	TRBV6-5	-
CASSQGRVRISYNEQFF	TRBJ2-1	TRBV14	-
CARSSSLTGTRDPQSSYNEQFF	TRBJ2-1	TRBV5-3	-
CASSHGTGGNTIYF	TRBJ1-3	TRBV4-1	-
CASSFSQWNTEAFF	TRBJ1-1	TRBV27	-
CASSQRQGGNTEAFF	TRBJ1-1	TRBV4-1	once
CATQQGALADTQYF	TRBJ2-3	TRBV19	-
CASSPRRDRAADTQYF	TRBJ2-3	TRBV18	-
CASKRTSGYNEQFF	TRBJ2-1	TRBV5-1	-
CASSLAVGQGAGFTEAFF	TRBJ1-1	TRBV7-8	-